The rows below give T cell receptor beta chains drawn from one sample of a study of shared clonotypes between healthy human individuals. The data were produced by immunoSEQ multiplex PCR, yet TCRdb's version contains in-frame clones alone and is incomplete. The sample holds 2 million to 2.5 million clones, 85% to 95% seen once. The sample taken for sequencing was naive CD8+ T cells from PBMCs. The receptors shown here come from a man aged 18 to 29 in good health. Some clones in this sample may be carry-over from other donors' samples. CDR3s include the opening cysteine and the closing phenylalanine or tryptophan. The D gene is left open where the match is weak. The size of a clone is reported for some rows only, either as once, few or many, or as a class for expanded clones.

CDR3nt: TGCGCCAGCAGCCAAGACGGAAGTGGCAGAGTCTATGGCTACACCTTC
CDR3aa: CASSQDGSGRVYGYTF
d_gene: -
abundance: -
v_gene: TRBV4-1
j_gene: TRBJ1-2

CDR3nt: TGTGCCTGGAGTCCGGTCGGGACCTACGAGCAGTACTTC
CDR3aa: CAWSPVGTYEQYF
d_gene: -
abundance: -
v_gene: TRBV30
j_gene: TRBJ2-7

CDR3nt: TGTGCCAGCAGCGTATTTCATTCTGCTGAGACCCAGTACTTC
CDR3aa: CASSVFHSAETQYF
d_gene: -
abundance: -
v_gene: TRBV9
j_gene: TRBJ2-5

CDR3nt: TGCGCCAGCAGCGGGGTAGGATTTGCAACTAATGAAAAACTGTTTTTT
CDR3aa: CASSGVGFATNEKLFF
d_gene: -
abundance: -
v_gene: TRBV4-1
j_gene: TRBJ1-4

CDR3nt: TGTGCCAGCAGCTCAAACTGGGACAGGATACTTAACTATGGCTACACCTTC
CDR3aa: CASSSNWDRILNYGYTF
d_gene: TRBD1
abundance: -
v_gene: TRBV5-6
j_gene: TRBJ1-2

CDR3nt: TGTGCCAGCAGTGTAAGTCGGGCTGAAGCTTTCTTT
CDR3aa: CASSVSRAEAFF
d_gene: -
abundance: -
v_gene: TRBV6-6
j_gene: TRBJ1-1

CDR3nt: TGTGCCTGGAGGGCCTGGGGGAGCAGGGGCTACACCTTC
CDR3aa: CAWRAWGSRGYTF
d_gene: -
abundance: -
v_gene: TRBV30
j_gene: TRBJ1-2

CDR3nt: TGTGCCAGCAGCTTACGGCCATCTTATGGCTACACCTTC
CDR3aa: CASSLRPSYGYTF
d_gene: -
abundance: -
v_gene: TRBV7-9
j_gene: TRBJ1-2

CDR3nt: TGTGCCAGCAGAAGGTCGACTAGCGGGGGGACTCTCTACGAGCAGTACTTC
CDR3aa: CASRRSTSGGTLYEQYF
d_gene: TRBD2
abundance: -
v_gene: TRBV7-8
j_gene: TRBJ2-7

CDR3nt: TGTGCCAGCAGCCAAGATTGGGGGGACAACACTGAAGCTTTCTTT
CDR3aa: CASSQDWGDNTEAFF
d_gene: -
abundance: -
v_gene: TRBV14
j_gene: TRBJ1-1

CDR3nt: TGTGCCAGCAGTGATGTGGGGGGAGAGATCTACGAGCAGTACTTC
CDR3aa: CASSDVGGEIYEQYF
d_gene: -
abundance: -
v_gene: TRBV2
j_gene: TRBJ2-7

CDR3nt: TGTGCCAGCAGCTTGTCCGTCGTGAGGTACAATGAGCAGTTCTTC
CDR3aa: CASSLSVVRYNEQFF
d_gene: -
abundance: -
v_gene: TRBV5-6
j_gene: TRBJ2-1

CDR3nt: TGTGCCAGCAGTTTGTACGGCGGAACCAGCTCCGCTGAAGCTTTCTTT
CDR3aa: CASSLYGGTSSAEAFF
d_gene: -
abundance: -
v_gene: TRBV27
j_gene: TRBJ1-1

CDR3nt: TGTGCCAGCAGCTTAGGCCCCGGACTAGCGGTGTCCTACAATGAGCAGTTCTTC
CDR3aa: CASSLGPGLAVSYNEQFF
d_gene: TRBD2
abundance: -
v_gene: TRBV7-6
j_gene: TRBJ2-1

CDR3nt: TGTGCCAGTAGTATCCGCCCGTACAATGAGCAGTTCTTC
CDR3aa: CASSIRPYNEQFF
d_gene: -
abundance: -
v_gene: TRBV19
j_gene: TRBJ2-1

CDR3nt: TGTGCCAGCAGCGGACCGGGACAGGGTTATGGCTACACCTTC
CDR3aa: CASSGPGQGYGYTF
d_gene: TRBD1
abundance: -
v_gene: TRBV5-5
j_gene: TRBJ1-2

CDR3nt: TGTGCCAGCAGCTTAGGCGCGACCCCCTTTCGGGATACGCAGTATTTT
CDR3aa: CASSLGATPFRDTQYF
d_gene: -
abundance: -
v_gene: TRBV11-2
j_gene: TRBJ2-3

CDR3nt: TGCGCCAGCAGTGCTATACCGGGACAGGGCTTAGATGAGCAGTTCTTC
CDR3aa: CASSAIPGQGLDEQFF
d_gene: TRBD1
abundance: -
v_gene: TRBV10-2
j_gene: TRBJ2-1

CDR3nt: TGCGCCAGCAGCCAAGATCTATCTAGCGGGAACACCGGGGAGCTGTTTTTT
CDR3aa: CASSQDLSSGNTGELFF
d_gene: TRBD2
abundance: -
v_gene: TRBV4-3
j_gene: TRBJ2-2

CDR3nt: TGTGCCAGCAGGGACTTGGGGGAGGGTGAAGCTTTCTTT
CDR3aa: CASRDLGEGEAFF
d_gene: -
abundance: few
v_gene: TRBV27
j_gene: TRBJ1-1

CDR3nt: TGTGCCAGTAGTATCCTCCTGAGACTTCGAAGCTCCTACAATGAGCAGTTCTTC
CDR3aa: CASSILLRLRSSYNEQFF
d_gene: -
abundance: -
v_gene: TRBV19
j_gene: TRBJ2-1

CDR3nt: TGTGCCAGCAGCTTAGACTCTGGATCCAAACGAAACATTCAGTACTTC
CDR3aa: CASSLDSGSKRNIQYF
d_gene: -
abundance: -
v_gene: TRBV7-9
j_gene: TRBJ2-4

CDR3nt: TGTGCCAGCAGCTATGGACAGGGCTACAATGAGCAGTTCTTC
CDR3aa: CASSYGQGYNEQFF
d_gene: TRBD1
abundance: few
v_gene: TRBV11-1
j_gene: TRBJ2-1

CDR3nt: TGTGCCAGCAGGGGGACAGGGGGTAGTGAAAAACTGTTTTTT
CDR3aa: CASRGTGGSEKLFF
d_gene: TRBD1
abundance: -
v_gene: TRBV27
j_gene: TRBJ1-4

CDR3nt: TGTGCCAGCACCAATTATCGGGGAGAACGGCCTGAAGCTTTCTTT
CDR3aa: CASTNYRGERPEAFF
d_gene: -
abundance: once
v_gene: TRBV27
j_gene: TRBJ1-1

CDR3nt: TGTGCCAGCAGTGTCCTTGGGACTAGCGGTGAAGGTGCCAAAAACATTCAGTACTTC
CDR3aa: CASSVLGTSGEGAKNIQYF
d_gene: TRBD2
abundance: -
v_gene: TRBV2
j_gene: TRBJ2-4

CDR3nt: TGTGCCAGCAGCCAAAGGGACGGCGTCGATAACAATGAGCAGTTCTTC
CDR3aa: CASSQRDGVDNNEQFF
d_gene: -
abundance: -
v_gene: TRBV11-2
j_gene: TRBJ2-1

CDR3nt: TGTGCCAGCAGTTTATTTACGACAGGGTCTTCCTACGAGCAGTACTTC
CDR3aa: CASSLFTTGSSYEQYF
d_gene: TRBD1
abundance: -
v_gene: TRBV6-6
j_gene: TRBJ2-7

CDR3nt: TGTGCCAGCAGTTTCACAGGGGGGAACACTGAAGCTTTCTTT
CDR3aa: CASSFTGGNTEAFF
d_gene: TRBD1
abundance: few
v_gene: TRBV27
j_gene: TRBJ1-1

CDR3nt: TGCGCCAGCAGCCAAGCGAGGGGGGCCTACGAGCAGTACTTC
CDR3aa: CASSQARGAYEQYF
d_gene: -
abundance: -
v_gene: TRBV4-3
j_gene: TRBJ2-7

CDR3nt: TGTGCCAGCAGCTTGGGGGGAAGAACAGATACGCAGTATTTT
CDR3aa: CASSLGGRTDTQYF
d_gene: -
abundance: once
v_gene: TRBV7-3
j_gene: TRBJ2-3

CDR3nt: TGTGCCAGCAGTAGGACTAGCGGAGATACGCAGTATTTT
CDR3aa: CASSRTSGDTQYF
d_gene: TRBD2
abundance: -
v_gene: TRBV13
j_gene: TRBJ2-3

CDR3nt: TGTGCCAGCAGCCAAGATGGGATGGGGGGACTGCAGCCCCAGCATTTT
CDR3aa: CASSQDGMGGLQPQHF
d_gene: -
abundance: -
v_gene: TRBV4-2
j_gene: TRBJ1-5

CDR3nt: TGCGCCAGCAGACTAGCGGACTACAATGAGCAGTTCTTC
CDR3aa: CASRLADYNEQFF
d_gene: TRBD2
abundance: -
v_gene: TRBV10-2
j_gene: TRBJ2-1

CDR3nt: TGTGCCAGCAGTTTAAGCCCGGGGACAGGGTTACACTCTATTGGCTACACCTTC
CDR3aa: CASSLSPGTGLHSIGYTF
d_gene: TRBD1
abundance: -
v_gene: TRBV27
j_gene: TRBJ1-2

CDR3nt: TGTGCCAGTAGTATCCCCAGAACTGGCAGCCCCGCTAGCACAGATACGCAGTATTTT
CDR3aa: CASSIPRTGSPASTDTQYF
d_gene: -
abundance: -
v_gene: TRBV19
j_gene: TRBJ2-3